The T cell receptor beta chain under discussion was sequenced for a study of vaccination effects on CD4 cells after COVID-19. This clone was found a few times. Its antigen remains unknown. Following an approximately 9-day culture, CD4+ T cells were purified. Each person got two doses of an mRNA SARS-CoV-2 vaccine, BNT162b2 or mRNA-1273. The length of the CDR3 is 14 residues. CDR1 and CDR2 from the germline V gene are LNHDA and SQIVND (reference sequence). Trimming shortened V by 6 bases and J by 7 bases, and 18 bases separated the two germline ends. The protocol was immunoSEQ multiplex PCR, while the TCRdb copy is restricted to in-frame clones and leaves out a portion. This sample yields approximately 70,000 clones, of which over 65% are seen a single time; approximately 2.4% belongs to the top ten.

The rearrangement links TRBV19 to TRBJ1-2; D not certain. Sequenced here: CD4+ T cells from PBMCs cultured without peptide, sampled after COVID-19 vaccination. This receptor was identified in a human donor who received a COVID-19 vaccine. CDR3 sequence reads: CASSKERTGGGYTF. CDR3 coding DNA: TGTGCCAGTAGCAAGGAACGGACTGGCGGTGGCTACACCTTC.